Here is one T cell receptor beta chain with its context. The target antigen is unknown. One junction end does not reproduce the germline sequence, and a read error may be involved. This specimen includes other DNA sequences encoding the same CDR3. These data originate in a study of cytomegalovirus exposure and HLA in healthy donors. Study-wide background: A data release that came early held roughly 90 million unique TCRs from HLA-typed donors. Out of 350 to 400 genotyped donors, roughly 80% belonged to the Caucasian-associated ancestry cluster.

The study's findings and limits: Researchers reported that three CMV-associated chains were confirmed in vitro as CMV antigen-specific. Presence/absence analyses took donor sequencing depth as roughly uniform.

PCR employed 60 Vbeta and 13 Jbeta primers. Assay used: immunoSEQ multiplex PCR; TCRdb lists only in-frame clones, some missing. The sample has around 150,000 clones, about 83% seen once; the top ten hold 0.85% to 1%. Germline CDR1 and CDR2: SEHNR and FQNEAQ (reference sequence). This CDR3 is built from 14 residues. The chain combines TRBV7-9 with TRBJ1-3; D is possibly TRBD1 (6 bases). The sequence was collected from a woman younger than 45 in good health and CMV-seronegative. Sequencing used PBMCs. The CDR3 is CASSPDGGANTIYF. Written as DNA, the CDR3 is TGCGCCAGCAGCCCCGATGGGGGGGCAAACACCATATATTTT.